This TCR beta chain was captured by sequencing in a study of blood T cells in healthy people across ages. The overall study: Capture via template switching afforded approximately one barcoded beta molecule per two T cells.

It was with a sample-barcoded 5' primer and a J-beta primer mix that a second PCR of about 6 to 12 cycles was run. Using its own MiXCR run on the 5' RACE reads, TCRdb lists one record per CDR3 protein. The data contain 700,000 to 900,000 distinct CDR3 sequences, roughly 50% of them singletons. CDR1 and CDR2 (germline): ENHRY, SYGVKD. Trimming cost V 10 bases and J 2 bases; bases outside gene matches: 11. The length of the CDR3 is 14 residues. Healthy individuals of Caucasian origin from Russia, aged 6 to 90, served as donors. The sequence was obtained from a man older than 75 in good health. Sequencing input: blood. The chain links TRBV10-3 to TRBJ2-7; 7 nucleotides line up with TRBD2. The CDR3 region has the DNA TGTGCCACCAAGCGGGACGGCCAAACCTACGAGCAGTACTTC. Translated, it gives CATKRDGQTYEQYF.